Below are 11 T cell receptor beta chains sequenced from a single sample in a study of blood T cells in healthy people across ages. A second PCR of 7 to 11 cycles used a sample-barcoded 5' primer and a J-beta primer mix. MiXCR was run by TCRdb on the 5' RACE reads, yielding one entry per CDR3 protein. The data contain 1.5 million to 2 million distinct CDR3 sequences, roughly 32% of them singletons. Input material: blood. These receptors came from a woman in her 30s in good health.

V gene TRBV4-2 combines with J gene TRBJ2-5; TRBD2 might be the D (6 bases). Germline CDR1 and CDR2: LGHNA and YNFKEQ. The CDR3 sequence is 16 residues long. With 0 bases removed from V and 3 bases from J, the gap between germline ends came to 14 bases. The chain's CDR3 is CASSQDLRGGEETQYF. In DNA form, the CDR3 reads TGTGCCAGCAGCCAAGATCTTAGGGGCGGGGAAGAGACCCAGTACTTC.

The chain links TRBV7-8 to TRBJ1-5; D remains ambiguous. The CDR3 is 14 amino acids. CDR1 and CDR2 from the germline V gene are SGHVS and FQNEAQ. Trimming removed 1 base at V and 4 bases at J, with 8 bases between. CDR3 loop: CASSLDPRNQPQHF. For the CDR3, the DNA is TGTGCCAGCAGCTTAGACCCACGAAATCAGCCCCAGCATTTT.

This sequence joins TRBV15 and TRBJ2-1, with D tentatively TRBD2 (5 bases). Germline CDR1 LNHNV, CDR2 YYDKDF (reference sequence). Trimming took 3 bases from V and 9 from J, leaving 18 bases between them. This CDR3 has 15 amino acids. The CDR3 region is CATSRDPRPEGEQFF. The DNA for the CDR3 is TGTGCCACCAGCAGGGACCCCCGACCCGAGGGTGAGCAGTTCTTC.

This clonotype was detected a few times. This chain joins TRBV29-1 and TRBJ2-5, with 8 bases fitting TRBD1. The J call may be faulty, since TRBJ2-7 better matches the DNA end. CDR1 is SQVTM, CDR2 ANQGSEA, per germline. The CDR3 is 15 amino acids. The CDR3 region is CSVHNTDRGVSEQYF. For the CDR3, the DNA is TGCAGCGTGCACAATACCGACAGGGGAGTAAGCGAGCAGTACTTC.

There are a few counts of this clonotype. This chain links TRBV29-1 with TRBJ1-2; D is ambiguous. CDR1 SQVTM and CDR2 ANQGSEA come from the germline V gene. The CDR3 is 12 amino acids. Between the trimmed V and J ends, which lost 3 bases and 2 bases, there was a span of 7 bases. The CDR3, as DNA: TGCAGCGTTGAGTGGCAGAACTATGGCTACACCTTC. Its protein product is CSVEWQNYGYTF.

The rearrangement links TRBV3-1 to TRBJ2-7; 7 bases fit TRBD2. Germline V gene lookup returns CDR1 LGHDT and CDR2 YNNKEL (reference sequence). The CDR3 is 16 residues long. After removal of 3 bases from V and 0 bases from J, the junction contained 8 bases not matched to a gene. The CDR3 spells CASSHSPGLSSYEQYF. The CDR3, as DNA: TGTGCCAGCAGCCACTCCCCGGGACTAAGCTCCTACGAGCAGTACTTC.

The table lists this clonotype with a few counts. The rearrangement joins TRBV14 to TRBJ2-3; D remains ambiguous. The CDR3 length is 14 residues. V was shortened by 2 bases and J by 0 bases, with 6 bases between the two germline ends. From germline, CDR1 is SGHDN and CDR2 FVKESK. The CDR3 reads CASSQLASTDTQYF. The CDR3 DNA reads TGTGCCAGCAGCCAACTTGCTAGCACAGATACGCAGTATTTT.

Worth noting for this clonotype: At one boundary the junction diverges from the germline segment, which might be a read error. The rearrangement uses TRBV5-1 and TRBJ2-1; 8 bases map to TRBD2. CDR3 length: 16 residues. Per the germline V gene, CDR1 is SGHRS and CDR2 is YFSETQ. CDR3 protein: CACSLGGGKNQNEQFF. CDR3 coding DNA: TGCGCCTGCAGCTTGGGCGGGGGGAAAAATCAGAATGAGCAGTTCTTC.

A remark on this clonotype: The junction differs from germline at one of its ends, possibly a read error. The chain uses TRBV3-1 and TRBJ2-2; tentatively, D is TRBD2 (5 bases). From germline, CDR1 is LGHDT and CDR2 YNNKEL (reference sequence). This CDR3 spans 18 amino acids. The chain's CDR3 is CASSQVGRTPRHTGERFF. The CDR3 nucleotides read TGTGCCAGCAGCCAAGTTGGTCGAACTCCTCGACACACCGGGGAGCGGTTTTTT.

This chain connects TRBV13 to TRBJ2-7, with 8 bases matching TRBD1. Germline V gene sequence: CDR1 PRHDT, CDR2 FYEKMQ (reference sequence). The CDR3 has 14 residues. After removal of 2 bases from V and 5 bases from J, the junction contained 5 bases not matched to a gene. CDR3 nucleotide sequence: TGTGCCAGCAGCTTACCGGGCAGGGGGCACGAGCAGTACTTC. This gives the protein CASSLPGRGHEQYF. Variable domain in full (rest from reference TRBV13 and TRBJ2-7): AAGVIQSPRHLIKEKRETATLKCYPIPRHDTVYWYQQGPGQDPQFLISFYEKMQSDKGSIPDRFSAQQFSDYHSELNMSSLELGDSALYFCASSLPGRGHEQYFGPGTRLTVT.

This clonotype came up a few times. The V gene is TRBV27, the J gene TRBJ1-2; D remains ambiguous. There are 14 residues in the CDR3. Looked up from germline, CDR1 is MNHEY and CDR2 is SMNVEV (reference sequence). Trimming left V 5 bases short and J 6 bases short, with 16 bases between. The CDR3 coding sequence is TGTGCCAGCAGTACCAAGGCCTATTATGATGGCTACACCTTC. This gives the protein CASSTKAYYDGYTF.